This T cell receptor beta chain derives from a study of CD8+ T cells in alopecia areata. Study overall: Percentage of affected scalp area was the basis on which treated patients' severity was scored.

Sequencing relied on a cDNA template that was reverse transcribed from extracted RNA. Repertoires were generated with immunoSEQ multiplex PCR, while TCRdb's copy carries only in-frame clones and drops some. This table has some 200,000 clones, around three fifths appearing once. Documented treatment: oral pan-JAK inhibitor, 5-10 mg twice daily. Specimens obtained from alopecia areata patients comprised lesional scalp punch biopsies and peripheral blood. Study-wide findings and caveats: Sequencing of scalp samples also includes resident alphabeta T cells from normal skin. Especially in alopecia totalis/universalis, lesional scalp showed greater clonality than normal scalp did.

This clone was recorded a few times. Its antigen is currently unknown. Germline V gene sequence: CDR1 SQVTM, CDR2 ANQGSEA. This CDR3 has 12 amino acids. V lost 8 bases and J lost 7, with 17 bases in between. The source of this sequence is a human donor with alopecia areata. This material consisted of CD4+ T cells sorted from blood, taken at week 4, from a patient treated with tofacitinib. The genes are TRBV29-1 and TRBJ1-2, with D possibly TRBD1 on 6 matching bases. CDR3 sequence: CSSTSGGSGYTF. The CDR3 DNA reads as TGCAGCTCTACGAGCGGGGGCTCTGGCTACACCTTC.